The sample holds a few counts of the clone carrying this T cell receptor beta chain. This specimen comes from a study of beta chain features in type 1 diabetes. Germline trimming cut 4 bases from V and 0 bases from J; bases unmatched to any gene: 2. Germline V gene sequence: CDR1 ENHRY, CDR2 SYGVKD. The CDR3 sequence is 14 residues long. The whole isolated RNA underwent reverse transcription, so sequencing captured expressed TCRB transcripts. Assay used: immunoSEQ multiplex PCR; TCRdb lists only in-frame clones, some missing. The sample lists about 150,000 clones; 10% were seen once. The source is a young man in good health. The V call is TRBV10-3, the J call TRBJ2-7, with TRBD1 identical over 8 bases. Specimen: naive CD4+ T cells from blood. CDR3 sequence reads: CAISGDRSSYEQYF. CDR3 DNA: TGTGCCATCAGTGGGGACAGGAGCTCCTACGAGCAGTACTTC.